Sequencing of this TCR beta chain was carried out in a study of a mutant IDH1 vaccine in newly diagnosed glioma. Study details: The treated group averaged around 40 years old and was roughly 60% male, roughly 40% female.

Clones were sequenced by immunoSEQ multiplex PCR, and TCRdb holds only the in-frame ones, with some missing. The repertoire consists of roughly 120,000 clones, with around 77% occurring once and the leading ten covering less than 7%. The study, taken as a whole, reports: Researchers report vaccine-induced immune responses in just under 95% of patients.

This clone appeared a few times. Its antigen is still unknown. CDR1 and CDR2 from the germline V gene are SGHTA and FQGNSA. The germline V and J ends were trimmed by 0 bases and 9 bases, with 12 bases remaining between them. The length of the CDR3 is 15 residues. Time point of the sample: week 11, during vaccination. Each dose of the vaccine consisted of 300 ug of mutant IDH1 20-mer peptide, with topical imiquimod. Astrocytomas that were new, WHO grade 3 or 4, IDH1-mutant and ATRX-lost were present in the donors. The sample in question was PBMCs, obtained from a glioma patient whose treatment included an IDH1 peptide vaccine. This clonotype was obtained from a man aged 40-55 years with glioma. This chain joins TRBV7-2 and TRBJ1-6, with D perhaps TRBD1 (6 bases). The chain's CDR3 is CASSLAISGVSPLHF. The CDR3 region has the DNA TGTGCCAGCAGCTTAGCAATTTCAGGGGTTTCACCCCTCCACTTT.